The 9 T cell receptor beta chains listed next were all sequenced from one sample in a study of cytomegalovirus exposure and HLA in healthy donors. Primers: 60 Vbeta forward and 13 Jbeta reverse. Sequenced by immunoSEQ multiplex PCR; TCRdb stores in-frame clones only, minus some. The sample yields 95,000 to 150,000 clones, 76% seen once. Sequencing was done on a sample of PBMCs. The source of these receptors is a man aged 45-65 years in good health and CMV-seronegative.

The chain is built from TRBV4-3 and TRBJ1-4; D not resolved. In germline, CDR1 is LGHNA, CDR2 YSLEER. V was clipped by 0 bases and J by 4 bases, with 6 bases between them. The CDR3 loop spans 14 amino acids. CDR3 residues: CASSQDLSNEKLFF. DNA of the CDR3: TGCGCCAGCAGCCAAGATCTCAGTAATGAAAAACTGTTTTTT.

The genes are TRBV2 and TRBJ2-3; 14 nucleotides align to TRBD2. The CDR3 spans 19 residues. In germline, CDR1 is SNHLY, CDR2 FYNNEI. V shed 4 bases and J 0 bases; nucleotides not matched to a gene: 9. The CDR3 DNA follows: TGTGCCAGCAGTGCGGGACTAGCGGGGGAAAGACCTAGCACAGATACGCAGTATTTT. Translating gives CASSAGLAGERPSTDTQYF.

This clone came up a few times. The chain couples TRBV9 to TRBJ1-1, with D unclear. The V gene's germline CDR1 is SGDLS and CDR2 YYNGEE. The CDR3 contains 14 residues. The V end was cut by 0 bases, the J end by 3 bases, with 9 bases between. The CDR3 spells CASSVVQSDTEAFF. The DNA for the CDR3 is TGTGCCAGCAGCGTAGTCCAGTCTGACACTGAAGCTTTCTTT.

The chain links TRBV28 to TRBJ1-1; perhaps TRBD1 as D (6 bases). Germline V lookup: CDR1 MDHEN, CDR2 SYDVKM. The CDR3 runs 14 residues. The V end was cut by 3 bases, the J end by 7 bases, with 15 bases between. CDR3 protein: CASSFLGTQNEAFF. In DNA, the CDR3 is TGTGCCAGCAGTTTTCTCGGGACACAAAATGAAGCTTTCTTT.

V usage is TRBV11-3 and J usage is TRBJ2-7; 9 nucleotides align to TRBD2. After removal of 4 bases from V and 9 bases from J, the junction contained 16 bases not matched to a gene. CDR3 size: 16 residues. Germline V lookup: CDR1 SGHNT, CDR2 YENEEA. The CDR3 DNA reads TGTGCCAGCAGCTCCCCGGGACTAGCTCGCGGGGGATGGCAGTACTTC. As protein: CASSSPGLARGGWQYF.

This clone appeared once. The rearrangement joins TRBV7-9 to TRBJ2-2; tentatively, D is TRBD1 (5 bases). There are 15 residues in the CDR3. CDR1 and CDR2 from the germline V gene are SEHNR and FQNEAQ (reference sequence). V was shortened by 6 bases and J by 5 bases, with 16 bases between the two germline ends. DNA for the CDR3: TGTGCCAGCAGGGCCGACAGAGACCAAACCGGGGAGCTGTTTTTT. Residues: CASRADRDQTGELFF.

The rearrangement joins TRBV5-1 to TRBJ2-1; 7 nucleotides match TRBD1. V lost 1 base, J lost 1 base, and 2 bases stayed unmatched. Germline assignment: CDR1 SGHRS and CDR2 YFSETQ. The CDR3 contains 15 residues. The CDR3 here is CASSLTGESYNEQFF. Written as DNA, the CDR3 is TGCGCCAGCAGCTTGACAGGGGAGTCCTACAATGAGCAGTTCTTC.

The chain recombines TRBV2 with TRBJ2-3; D is perhaps TRBD2 (6 bases). Trimming removed 10 bases at V and 4 bases at J, with 12 bases between. CDR3 length: 12 amino acids. Germline CDR1 and CDR2: SNHLY and FYNNEI. DNA of the CDR3: TGTGCCATTCGGGGGACGGCAGATACGCAGTATTTT. Amino acids: CAIRGTADTQYF. Full variable domain (missing parts from reference TRBV2 and TRBJ2-3): EPEVTQTPSHQVTQMGQEVILRCVPISNHLYFYWYRQILGQKVEFLVSFYNNEISEKSEIFDDQFSVERPDGSNFTLKIRSTKLEDSAMYFCAIRGTADTQYFGPGTRLTVL.

The rearrangement uses TRBV19 and TRBJ2-5; D is unresolved. Germline V gene sequence: CDR1 LNHDA, CDR2 SQIVND (reference sequence). The V end was cut by 3 bases, the J end by 5 bases, with 4 bases between. The CDR3 spans 11 residues. Here the CDR3 DNA reads TGTGCCAGTAGTATCGCGGAGACCCAGTACTTC. Its protein product is CASSIAETQYF.